This entry lists 12 T cell receptor beta chains sequenced from one sample in a study of regulatory T cells in long-lasting Graves disease. The time point denotes: newly diagnosed GD, antithyroid drugs for less than 3 months. The TCR library was made from RNA extracted from PBMCs. Construction of the TCR beta libraries employed iRepertoire HTBI primers in conjunction with Arm-PCR of CDR3 regions. MiXCR, applied by TCRdb to the multiplex PCR reads, yields one record per CDR3 protein. The data show 200,000 to 250,000 distinct CDR3 sequences, around 21% seen once. The sample here was peripheral blood mononuclear cells (PBMCs), taken at new diagnosis, from a patient treated with antithyroid drugs. The receptors stem from a female donor with Graves disease.

This clonotype was recorded at least ten times. The V and J genes are TRBV18 and TRBJ1-2; unclear D gene. The CDR3 is 13 amino acids. The germline V gene encodes CDR1 KGHSH and CDR2 LQKENI. V gave up 3 bases and J gave up 6 bases, with 11 bases separating them. CDR3: CASSPPKRDGYTF. The CDR3 nucleotides are TGTGCCAGCTCACCCCCCAAGCGGGATGGCTACACCTTC.

This clonotype was counted ten times or more. The rearrangement uses TRBV5-8 and TRBJ2-7, with unresolved D. Trimming removed 1 base at V and 6 bases at J, with 8 bases between. The CDR3 covers 12 residues. Germline lookup yields CDR1 SGHTS and CDR2 YDEGEE. CDR3 bases: TGTGCCAGCAGCTTGCTAGACTCCGAGCAGTACTTC. Its protein is CASSLLDSEQYF.

Ten or more counts support this clonotype. This rearrangement joins TRBV20-1 to TRBJ1-2, with 7 bases that match TRBD1. This CDR3 comprises 12 residues. CDR1 is DFQATT and CDR2 is SNEGSKA in the germline V gene (reference sequence). V trimming: 7 bases; J trimming: 5 bases; junction bases outside the gene matches: 7. The CDR3 coding sequence is TGCAGTGTTTTGACAGGGTTGTATGGCTACACCTTC. Protein product: CSVLTGLYGYTF.

The V call is TRBV7-2, the J call TRBJ1-2; D remains unclear. CDR1 is SGHTA, CDR2 FQGNSA, per germline. This CDR3 is 14 amino acids long. Trimming left V 1 base short and J 8 bases short, with 14 bases between. CDR3 in amino acids: CASSLVQAESGYTF. Written as DNA, the CDR3 is TGTGCCAGCAGCTTAGTTCAGGCCGAATCGGGCTACACCTTC.

In its sample, this clonotype was seen many times. The V and J genes are TRBV12-3 or TRBV12-4 and TRBJ2-5; D is unclear. Trimming shortened V by 6 bases and J by 5 bases, and 10 bases separated the two germline ends. The CDR3 is made up of 12 amino acids. The CDR3 loop reads CASRGISETQYF. The DNA for the CDR3 is TGTGCCAGCAGGGGGATTAGTGAGACCCAGTACTTC.

This clonotype was observed many times. This rearrangement joins TRBV6-1 to TRBJ1-1; no firm D call. V shed 6 bases and J shed 0 bases, with 8 bases lying between them. The CDR3 is 13 residues long. Germline CDR1 is MNHNS and CDR2 is SASEGT. The CDR3 DNA is TGTGCCAGCAGAAGGGCAGTGAACACTGAAGCTTTCTTT. Its translation: CASRRAVNTEAFF.

This clonotype has at least ten counts. The CDR3 region has the DNA TGCAGTGCTGGGGGGGGACTAGCGGAGACAGATACGCAGTATTTT. As protein: CSAGGGLAETDTQYF. The J gene is TRBJ2-3, the V gene TRBV20-1, with 11 nucleotides matching TRBD2. V dropped 5 bases and J dropped 3; count of bases not matched to a gene: 7. Germline V lookup: CDR1 DFQATT, CDR2 SNEGSKA (reference sequence). CDR3 length equals 15 residues.

This chain uses TRBV3-1 with TRBJ2-3, with 10 bases lining up with TRBD2. This CDR3 has 16 residues. In germline, CDR1 is LGHDT, CDR2 YNNKEL (reference sequence). The ends lost 4 bases at V and 4 bases at J; junction bases unmatched: 8. The CDR3 bases are TGTGCCAGCAGCCCCGAGACTAGCGGGCACGCAGATACGCAGTATTTT. Amino acid sequence: CASSPETSGHADTQYF.

The table lists this clonotype with many counts. V is TRBV24-1 and J is TRBJ2-1, with 7 bases aligning to TRBD2. V lost 8 bases and J lost 0; bases outside the gene matches: 3. The CDR3 consists of 14 residues. CDR1 is KGHDR, CDR2 SFDVKD, per germline. CDR3 amino acids: CATKGGSSYNEQFF. CDR3 DNA: TGTGCCACCAAGGGCGGGAGCTCCTACAATGAGCAGTTCTTC.

This clonotype was seen at least ten times. The V and J genes are TRBV5-4 and TRBJ2-1; tentatively, D is TRBD2 (5 bases). Germline loops: CDR1 SGHNT, CDR2 YYREEE (reference sequence). V was clipped by 4 bases and J by 0 bases, with 14 bases between them. The CDR3 sequence is 16 residues long. This CDR3 reads CASSPMTGSSYNEQFF. The CDR3 bases are TGTGCCAGCAGCCCGATGACGGGAAGCTCCTACAATGAGCAGTTCTTC.

This clonotype was seen at least ten times. The rearrangement joins TRBV20-1 to TRBJ1-2; possibly TRBD1 for D (5 bases). Germline V CDR1 and CDR2: DFQATT, SNEGSKA (reference sequence). The germline V and J ends were trimmed by 3 bases and 3 bases, with 14 bases remaining between them. The CDR3 consists of 14 residues. The chain's CDR3 is CSARGPLRDYGYTF. The CDR3 DNA is TGCAGTGCTAGGGGGCCCCTAAGAGACTATGGCTACACCTTC.

V is TRBV2 and J is TRBJ2-3; weak D call: TRBD1 (5 bases). The CDR3 is made up of 16 amino acids. V lost 2 bases and J lost 6, with 18 bases in between. Germline CDR1 reads SNHLY; CDR2 reads FYNNEI. The CDR3 DNA reads as TGTGCCAGCAGTGAAAGGGGCAGAACGAACGTCGATACGCAGTATTTT. Translated: CASSERGRTNVDTQYF. Drawing the rest from reference TRBV2 and TRBJ2-3, the complete variable domain is EPEVTQTPSHQVTQMGQEVILRCVPISNHLYFYWYRQILGQKVEFLVSFYNNEISEKSEIFDDQFSVERPDGSNFTLKIRSTKLEDSAMYFCASSERGRTNVDTQYFGPGTRLTVL.